This T cell receptor beta chain was identified in a study of blood T cell repertoires in COVID-19. This CDR3 contains 15 residues. The germline gives CDR1 KGHSH, CDR2 LQKENI. J was trimmed by 1 base and V by 8 bases; bases with no gene match: 10. Profiling relied on immunoSEQ multiplex PCR, and the TCRdb table lists in-frame clones only, not all of them. This table has under 30,000 clones, just over 85% appearing once. Sample: peripheral blood. The gene calls are TRBV18 and TRBJ1-1; 7 bases are a match to TRBD1. The clonotype comes from a woman aged 80 or over with active or convalescent COVID-19. Written as DNA, the CDR3 is TGTGCCAGCCTAGGCGGGGCAGGGGGGAACACTGAAGCTTTCTTT. Its protein is CASLGGAGGNTEAFF.